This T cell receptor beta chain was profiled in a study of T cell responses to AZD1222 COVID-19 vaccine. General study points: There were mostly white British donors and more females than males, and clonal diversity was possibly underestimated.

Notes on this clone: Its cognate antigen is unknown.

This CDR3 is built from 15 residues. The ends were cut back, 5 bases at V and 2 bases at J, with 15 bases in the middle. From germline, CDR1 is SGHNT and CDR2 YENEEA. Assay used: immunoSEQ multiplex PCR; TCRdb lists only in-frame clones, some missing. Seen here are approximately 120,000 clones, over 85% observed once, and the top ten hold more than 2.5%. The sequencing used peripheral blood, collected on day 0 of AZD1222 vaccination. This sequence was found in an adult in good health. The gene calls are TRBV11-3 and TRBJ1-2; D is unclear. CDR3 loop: CASSPRPKENYGYTF. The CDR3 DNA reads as TGTGCCAGCAGCCCACGCCCGAAGGAGAACTATGGCTACACCTTC.